The text below deals with one T cell receptor (beta chain). What it binds is not known. The authors incorporated unique molecular identifiers into the TCR beta cDNA libraries. Each batch of 1 to 10 million T cells produced some 500,000 cDNA molecules. TCRdb processed the PCR reads anew with MiXCR; each CDR3 protein has one entry. The sample shows roughly 540,000 distinct CDR3 sequences, around a third of them seen only once. The sample originates from a study of post-analysis software for immune sequencing data. Study results and caveats: With TRBV5-6, TRBV5-1 and TRBV20-1 included, about 5 TRBV segments were more frequent in patients than in controls. Normalized Chao1 diversity in multiple sclerosis patients fell significantly below that of controls. Samples made in the same batch grouped tightly together by F measure.

In germline, CDR1 is LNHNV, CDR2 YYDKDF (reference sequence). The CDR3 covers 13 residues. V gave up 4 bases and J gave up 2 bases, with 7 bases separating them. V gene TRBV15 combines with J gene TRBJ2-3, with D possibly being TRBD1 or TRBD2 (5 bases each). Sequencing was carried out using blood. This receptor was identified in a girl between 2 and 17 years old with multiple sclerosis. CDR3 sequence (DNA): TGTGCCACCAGCAAGGGACCCACAGATACGCAGTATTTT. As protein: CATSKGPTDTQYF.